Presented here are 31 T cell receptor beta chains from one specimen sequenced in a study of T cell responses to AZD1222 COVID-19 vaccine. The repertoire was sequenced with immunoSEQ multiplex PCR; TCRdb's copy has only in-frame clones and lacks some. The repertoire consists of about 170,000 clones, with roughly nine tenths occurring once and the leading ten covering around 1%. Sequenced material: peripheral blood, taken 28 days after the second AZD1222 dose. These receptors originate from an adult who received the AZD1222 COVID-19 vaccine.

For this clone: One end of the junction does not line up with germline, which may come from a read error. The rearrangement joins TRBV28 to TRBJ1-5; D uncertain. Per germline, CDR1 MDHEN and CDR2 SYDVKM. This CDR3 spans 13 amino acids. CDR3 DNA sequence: TGTGCCGGCAGTTCTTTCAAGGATCAGCCCCAGCATTTT. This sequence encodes CAGSSFKDQPQHF.

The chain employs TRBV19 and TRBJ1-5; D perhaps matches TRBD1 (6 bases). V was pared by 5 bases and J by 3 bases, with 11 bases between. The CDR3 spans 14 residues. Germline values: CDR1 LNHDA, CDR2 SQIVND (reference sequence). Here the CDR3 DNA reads TGTGCCAGTAGTTCAGGGGCCTACAATCAGCCCCAGCATTTT. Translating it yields CASSSGAYNQPQHF.

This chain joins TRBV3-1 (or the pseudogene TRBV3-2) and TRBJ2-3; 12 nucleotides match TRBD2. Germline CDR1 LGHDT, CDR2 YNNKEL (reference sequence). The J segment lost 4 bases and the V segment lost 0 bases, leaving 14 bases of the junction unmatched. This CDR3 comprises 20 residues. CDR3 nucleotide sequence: TGTGCCAGCAGCCAAGATTGGGCTAGCGGGGGGGCGGCTCAGTCAGATACGCAGTATTTT. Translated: CASSQDWASGGAAQSDTQYF.

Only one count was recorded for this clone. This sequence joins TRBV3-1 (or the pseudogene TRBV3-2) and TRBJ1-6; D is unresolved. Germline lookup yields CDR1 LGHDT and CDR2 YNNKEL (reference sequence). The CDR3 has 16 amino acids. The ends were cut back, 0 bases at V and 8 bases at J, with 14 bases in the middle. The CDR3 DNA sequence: TGTGCCAGCAGCCAAGATCACCCCGTAGGTGATTCACCCCTCCACTTT. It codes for CASSQDHPVGDSPLHF.

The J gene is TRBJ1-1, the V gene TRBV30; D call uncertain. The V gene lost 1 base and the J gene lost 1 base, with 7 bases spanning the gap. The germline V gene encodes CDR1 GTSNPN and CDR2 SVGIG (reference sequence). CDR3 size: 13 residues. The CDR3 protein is CAWSAGTNTEAFF. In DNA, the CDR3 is TGTGCCTGGAGTGCAGGCACGAACACTGAAGCTTTCTTT.

The CDR3 sequence: CASTLTDYSNQPQHF. CDR3 coding DNA: TGTGCCAGTACCCTTACAGACTATAGCAATCAGCCCCAGCATTTT. The J gene is TRBJ1-5, the V gene TRBV19; D ambiguous. V shed 7 bases and J shed 0 bases, with 13 bases lying between them. The CDR3 runs 15 residues. The germline V gene has CDR1 LNHDA and CDR2 SQIVND (reference sequence).

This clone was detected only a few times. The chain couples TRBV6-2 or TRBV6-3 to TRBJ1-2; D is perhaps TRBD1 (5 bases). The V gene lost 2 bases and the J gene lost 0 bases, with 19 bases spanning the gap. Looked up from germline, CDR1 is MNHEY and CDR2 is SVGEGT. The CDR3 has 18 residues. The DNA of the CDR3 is TGTGCCAGCAGTTACCCGACCCGGCAAAGGGGCGCTAACTATGGCTACACCTTC. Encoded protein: CASSYPTRQRGANYGYTF.

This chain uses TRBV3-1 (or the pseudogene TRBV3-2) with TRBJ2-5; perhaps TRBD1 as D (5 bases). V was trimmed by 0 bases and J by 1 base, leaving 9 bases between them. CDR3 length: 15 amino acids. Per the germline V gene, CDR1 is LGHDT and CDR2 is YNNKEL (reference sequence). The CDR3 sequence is CASSQDRQTQETQYF. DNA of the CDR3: TGTGCCAGCAGCCAAGACCGACAGACCCAAGAGACCCAGTACTTC.

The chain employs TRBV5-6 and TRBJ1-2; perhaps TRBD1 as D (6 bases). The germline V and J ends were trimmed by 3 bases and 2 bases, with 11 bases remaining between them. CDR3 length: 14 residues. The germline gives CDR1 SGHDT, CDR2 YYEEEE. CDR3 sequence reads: CASSSGGTNYGYTF. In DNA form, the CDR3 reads TGTGCCAGCAGCTCTGGCGGGACAAACTATGGCTACACCTTC.

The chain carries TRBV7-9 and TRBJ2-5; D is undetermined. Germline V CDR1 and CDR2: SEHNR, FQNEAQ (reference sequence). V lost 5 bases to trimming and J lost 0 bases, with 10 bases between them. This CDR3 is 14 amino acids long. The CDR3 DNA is TGTGCCAGCAGCCAGACAACGCACCAAGAGACCCAGTACTTC. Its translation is CASSQTTHQETQYF. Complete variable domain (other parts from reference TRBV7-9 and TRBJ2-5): DTGVSQNPRHKITKRGQNVTFRCDPISEHNRLYWYRQTLGQGPEFLTYFQNEAQLEKSRLLSDRFSAERPKGSFSTLEIQRTEQGDSAMYLCASSQTTHQETQYFGPGTRLLVL.

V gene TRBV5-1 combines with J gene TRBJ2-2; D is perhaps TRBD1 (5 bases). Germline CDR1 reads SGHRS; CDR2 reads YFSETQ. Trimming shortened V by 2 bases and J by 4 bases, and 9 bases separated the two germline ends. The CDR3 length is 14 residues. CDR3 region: CASSLGRGTGELFF. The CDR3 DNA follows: TGCGCCAGCAGCTTAGGAAGGGGCACCGGGGAGCTGTTTTTT. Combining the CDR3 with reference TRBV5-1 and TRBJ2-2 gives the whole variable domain KAGVTQTPRYLIKTRGQQVTLSCSPISGHRSVSWYQQTPGQGLQFLFEYFSETQRNKGNFPGRFSGRQFSNSRSEMNVSTLELGDSALYLCASSLGRGTGELFFGEGSRLTVL.

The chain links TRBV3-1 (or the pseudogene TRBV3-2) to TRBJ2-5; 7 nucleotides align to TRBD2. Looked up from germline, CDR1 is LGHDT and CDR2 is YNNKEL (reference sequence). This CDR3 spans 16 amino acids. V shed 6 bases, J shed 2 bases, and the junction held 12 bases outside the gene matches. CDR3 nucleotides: TGTGCCAGCAGACGGGGAGCGGGGATACCTCAAGAGACCCAGTACTTC. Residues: CASRRGAGIPQETQYF.

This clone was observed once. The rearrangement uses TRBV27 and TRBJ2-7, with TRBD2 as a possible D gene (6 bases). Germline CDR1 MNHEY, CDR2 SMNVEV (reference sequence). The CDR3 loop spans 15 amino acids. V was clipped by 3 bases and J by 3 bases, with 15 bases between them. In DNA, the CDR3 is TGTGCCAGCAGTTTTGGGGCCGACGGGGGCTACGAGCAGTACTTC. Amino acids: CASSFGADGGYEQYF.

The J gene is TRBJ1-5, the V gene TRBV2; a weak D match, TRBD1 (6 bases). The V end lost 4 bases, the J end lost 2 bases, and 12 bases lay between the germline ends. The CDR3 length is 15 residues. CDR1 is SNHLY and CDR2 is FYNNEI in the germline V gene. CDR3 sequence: CASSADRLGNQPQHF. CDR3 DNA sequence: TGTGCCAGCAGTGCCGACAGGTTAGGCAATCAGCCCCAGCATTTT.

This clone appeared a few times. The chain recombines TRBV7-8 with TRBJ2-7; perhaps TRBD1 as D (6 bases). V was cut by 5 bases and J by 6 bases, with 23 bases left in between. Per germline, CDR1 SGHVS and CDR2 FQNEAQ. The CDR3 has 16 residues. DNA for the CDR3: TGTGCCAGCAGCCAAAGCACCTCGGCAGGGGTCTTCGAGCAGTACTTC. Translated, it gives CASSQSTSAGVFEQYF.

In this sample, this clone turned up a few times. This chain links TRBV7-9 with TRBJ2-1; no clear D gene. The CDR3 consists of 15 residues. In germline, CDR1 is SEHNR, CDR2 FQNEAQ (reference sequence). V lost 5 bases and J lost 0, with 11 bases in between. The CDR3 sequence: CASSIGSSSYNEQFF. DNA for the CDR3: TGTGCCAGCAGCATCGGGTCGAGCTCCTACAATGAGCAGTTCTTC.

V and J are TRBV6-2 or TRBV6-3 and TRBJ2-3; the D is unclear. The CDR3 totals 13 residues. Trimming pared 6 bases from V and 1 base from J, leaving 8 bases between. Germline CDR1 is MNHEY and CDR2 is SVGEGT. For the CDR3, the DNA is TGTGCCAGCAGCATCAGAGGCACAGATACGCAGTATTTT. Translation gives CASSIRGTDTQYF.

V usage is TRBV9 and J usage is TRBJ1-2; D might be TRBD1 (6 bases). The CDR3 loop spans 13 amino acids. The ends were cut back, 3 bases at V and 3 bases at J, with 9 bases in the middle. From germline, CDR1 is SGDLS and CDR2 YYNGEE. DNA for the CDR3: TGTGCCAGCAGCGAACAGGGAGACTATGGCTACACCTTC. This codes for CASSEQGDYGYTF.

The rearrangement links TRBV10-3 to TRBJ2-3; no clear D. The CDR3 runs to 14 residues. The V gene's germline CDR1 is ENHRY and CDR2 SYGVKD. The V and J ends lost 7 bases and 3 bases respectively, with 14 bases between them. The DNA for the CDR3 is TGTGCCATCACTGACCCCACTCGTACAGATACGCAGTATTTT. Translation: CAITDPTRTDTQYF.

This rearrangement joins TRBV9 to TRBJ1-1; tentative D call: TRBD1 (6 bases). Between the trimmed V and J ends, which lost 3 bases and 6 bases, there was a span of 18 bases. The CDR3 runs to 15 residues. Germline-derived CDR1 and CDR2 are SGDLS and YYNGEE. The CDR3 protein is CASSAGGRGAAEAFF. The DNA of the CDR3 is TGTGCCAGCAGCGCGGGGGGCAGGGGAGCCGCTGAAGCTTTCTTT.

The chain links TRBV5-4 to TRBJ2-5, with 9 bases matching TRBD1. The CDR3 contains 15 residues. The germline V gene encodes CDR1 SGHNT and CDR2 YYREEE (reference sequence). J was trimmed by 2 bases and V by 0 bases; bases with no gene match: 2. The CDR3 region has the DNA TGTGCCAGCAGCTTGGGACAGGGGGAACAAGAGACCCAGTACTTC. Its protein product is CASSLGQGEQETQYF.

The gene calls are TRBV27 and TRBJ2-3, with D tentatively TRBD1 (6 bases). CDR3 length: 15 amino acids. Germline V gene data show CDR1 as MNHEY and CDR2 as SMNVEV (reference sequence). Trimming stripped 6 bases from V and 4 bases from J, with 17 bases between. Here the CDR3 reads CASRHTGTRPDTQYF. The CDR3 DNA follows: TGTGCCAGCAGACACACAGGGACCCGGCCAGATACGCAGTATTTT.

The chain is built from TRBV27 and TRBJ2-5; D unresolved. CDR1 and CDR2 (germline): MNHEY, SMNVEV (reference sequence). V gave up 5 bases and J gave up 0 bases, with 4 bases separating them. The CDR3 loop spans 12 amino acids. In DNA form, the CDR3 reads TGTGCCAGCAGTCCCAACCAAGAGACCCAGTACTTC. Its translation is CASSPNQETQYF.

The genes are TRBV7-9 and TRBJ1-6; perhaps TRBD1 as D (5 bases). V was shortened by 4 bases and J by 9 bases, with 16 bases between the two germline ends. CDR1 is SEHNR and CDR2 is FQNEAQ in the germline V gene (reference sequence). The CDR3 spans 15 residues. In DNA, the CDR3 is TGTGCCAGCAGCTCATTAATGTGGGGGAGTTCACCCCTCCACTTT. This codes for CASSSLMWGSSPLHF.

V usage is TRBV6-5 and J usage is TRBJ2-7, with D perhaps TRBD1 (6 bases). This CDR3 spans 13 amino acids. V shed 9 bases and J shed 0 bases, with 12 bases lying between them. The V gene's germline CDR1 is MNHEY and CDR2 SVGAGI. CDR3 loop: CASQDRFSYEQYF. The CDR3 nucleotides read TGTGCCAGTCAGGACAGATTCTCCTACGAGCAGTACTTC.

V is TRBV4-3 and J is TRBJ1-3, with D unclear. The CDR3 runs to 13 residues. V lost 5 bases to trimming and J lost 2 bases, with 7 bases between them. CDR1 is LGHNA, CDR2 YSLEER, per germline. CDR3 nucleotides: TGCGCCAGCAGCGAGAGGGCTGGAAACACCATATATTTT. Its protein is CASSERAGNTIYF.

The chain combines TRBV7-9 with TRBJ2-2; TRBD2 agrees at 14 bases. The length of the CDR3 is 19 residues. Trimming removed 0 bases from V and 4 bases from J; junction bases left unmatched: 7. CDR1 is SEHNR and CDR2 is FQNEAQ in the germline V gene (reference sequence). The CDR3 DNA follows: TGTGCCAGCAGCTTAGCGGCAGGACTAGCGGGGGGCCTCACCGGGGAGCTGTTTTTT. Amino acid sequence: CASSLAAGLAGGLTGELFF.

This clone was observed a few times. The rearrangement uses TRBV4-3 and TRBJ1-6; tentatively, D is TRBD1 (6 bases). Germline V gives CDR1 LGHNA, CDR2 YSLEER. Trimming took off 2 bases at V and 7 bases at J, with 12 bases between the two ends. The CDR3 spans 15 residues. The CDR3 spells CASSQSPGQNSPLHF. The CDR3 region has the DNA TGCGCCAGCAGCCAATCCCCGGGACAAAATTCACCCCTCCACTTT.

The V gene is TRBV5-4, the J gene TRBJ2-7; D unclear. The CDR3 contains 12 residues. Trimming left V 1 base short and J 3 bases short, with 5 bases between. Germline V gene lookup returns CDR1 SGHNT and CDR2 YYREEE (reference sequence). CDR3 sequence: CASSLIGYEQYF. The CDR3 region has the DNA TGTGCCAGCAGCTTGATCGGCTACGAGCAGTACTTC.

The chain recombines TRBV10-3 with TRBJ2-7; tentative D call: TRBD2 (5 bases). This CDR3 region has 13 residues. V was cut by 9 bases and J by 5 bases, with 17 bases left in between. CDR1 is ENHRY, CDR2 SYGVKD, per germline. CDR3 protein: CAIGRELIDEQYF. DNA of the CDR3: TGTGCCATTGGAAGGGAGCTCATTGACGAGCAGTACTTC.

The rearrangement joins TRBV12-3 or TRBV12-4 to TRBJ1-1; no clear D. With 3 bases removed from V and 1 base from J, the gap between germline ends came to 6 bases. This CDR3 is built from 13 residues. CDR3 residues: CASSLRANTEAFF. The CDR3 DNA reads TGTGCCAGCAGTTTGAGGGCGAACACTGAAGCTTTCTTT.